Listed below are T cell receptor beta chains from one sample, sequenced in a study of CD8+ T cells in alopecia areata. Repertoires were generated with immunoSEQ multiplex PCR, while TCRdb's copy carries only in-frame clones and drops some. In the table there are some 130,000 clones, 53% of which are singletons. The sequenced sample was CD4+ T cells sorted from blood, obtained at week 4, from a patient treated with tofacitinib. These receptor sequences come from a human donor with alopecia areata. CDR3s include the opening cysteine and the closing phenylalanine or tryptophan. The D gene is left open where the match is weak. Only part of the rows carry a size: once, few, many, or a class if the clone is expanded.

CASSNLQLSEAFF TGTGCCAGCAGTAATTTGCAGCTAAGTGAAGCTTTCTTT TRBV7-9 NA few TRBJ1-1
CSARTGDSSYNSPLHF TGCAGCGCCAGGACAGGGGACAGCTCCTATAATTCACCCCTCCACTTT TRBV29-1 TRBD1 few TRBJ1-6
CSVRQGGETQYF TGCAGCGTTCGACAGGGAGGAGAGACCCAGTACTTC TRBV29-1 NA few TRBJ2-5
CASSQGLAGGGEQFF TGCGCCAGCAGCCAAGGACTAGCGGGTGGGGGTGAGCAGTTCTTC TRBV4-1 TRBD2 NA TRBJ2-1
CASSSSDEQFF TGCGCCAGCAGCTCCTCGGATGAGCAGTTCTTC TRBV5-1 NA NA TRBJ2-1
CSVRGSNNQPQHF TGCAGCGTTAGGGGGTCCAACAATCAGCCCCAGCATTTT TRBV29-1 NA NA TRBJ1-5
CSVLNTGELFF TGCAGCGTTTTAAACACCGGGGAGCTGTTTTTT TRBV29-1 NA NA TRBJ2-2
CASSGTLGNEKLFF TGTGCCAGCAGTGGAACTCTAGGGAATGAAAAACTGTTTTTT TRBV2 NA many TRBJ1-4
CASSVEGFIGNTIYF TGTGCCAGCAGCGTAGAGGGGTTCATTGGAAACACCATATATTTT TRBV9 NA few TRBJ1-3
CASSQSSGDQTDTQYF TGCGCCAGCAGTCAATCGTCGGGGGACCAAACAGATACGCAGTATTTT TRBV23-1 NA NA TRBJ2-3
CASSLALSNEQYF TGTGCCAGCAGCTTAGCCCTCTCGAACGAGCAGTACTTC TRBV7-2 NA NA TRBJ2-7
CAWSFEGTGFYGYTF TGTGCCTGGAGCTTCGAGGGGACAGGATTCTATGGCTACACCTTC TRBV30 TRBD1 once TRBJ1-2
CSVAQPGLGTDTQYF TGCAGCGTTGCACAGCCGGGACTAGGTACAGATACGCAGTATTTT TRBV29-1 TRBD2 medium-sized TRBJ2-3
CASSQDRNGNTIYF TGTGCCAGCAGCCAGGACAGGAACGGGAACACCATATATTTT TRBV5-4 TRBD1 few TRBJ1-3